This T cell receptor (beta chain) was identified in a study of T cell repertoires in cytomegalovirus infection (dated by TCRdb to the late 2010s). A note on the overall study: The peptide stimulations were aimed at well-studied HLA-B-restricted epitopes as well as recently identified HLA-C-restricted CMV epitopes, whose presentation resists viral immunomodulation. Because public TCR beta signatures pointed to carriage of CMV infection together with the matching HLA type, the HLA type of each donor mattered for the analysis.

The paper as a whole reports these results and caveats: In both this cohort and an independent cohort of 350 to 400 donors, the cumulative frequency of public TCR beta family members distinguished carriers of CMV infection plus the relevant HLA type. In the ex vivo response, HLA-C-restricted CMV-specific TCR beta clonotypes were dominant, and in two of eight donors the single most frequent clonotype came from this HLA-C-restricted group.

The sample's treatment or condition, from its label and the paper: in vitro stimulation with specific CMV peptide epitopes to enrich CMV-specific T cells. The CDR3 contains 13 residues, cysteine and phenylalanine counted. Just CDR3 DNA is preserved here, 39 bases in frame from base 1. The germline V end is reduced by 6 bases and the J end by 6 bases; junction bases left unmatched: 4. Regarding this clonotype: There is no known antigen for this receptor. Base qualities are not at hand, and no much larger clone is one base apart.

These reads were obtained on an Illumina HiSeq 1500. TCRdb trimmed public reads at Q25 via fastp, called clones via MiXCR and kept in-frame beta chains. A single entry per CDR3 protein holds the most common genes and DNA from its merged rows. For this sample there are 300,000 to 400,000 distinct CDR3 sequences; about 29% appear just once. Roughly 20% of the sample rests with the top ten. This receptor was identified in a human donor in good health (CMV status not recorded). Some clones in this sample may be carry-over from other donors' samples. This material consisted of cultured PBMCs, taken from culture after CMV antigen stimulation. The rearrangement joined TRBV12-3 or TRBV12-4 to TRBJ2-1; 8 bases in between match TRBD1. Here the CDR3 is given as CASRTGTGNEQFF. In nucleotide form, the sequence is TGTGCCAGCAGAACCGGGACAGGCAATGAGCAGTTCTTC.